This T cell receptor beta chain was sequenced during a study of patients and donors after allogeneic stem cell transplantation. TCRdb re-derived calls from the RT-PCR reads in MiXCR, one entry per CDR3 protein. The repertoire includes some 200,000 distinct CDR3 sequences, 41% of them detected once, and about 30% sits in the top ten. Germline lookup yields CDR1 SGHRS and CDR2 YFSETQ. The CDR3 has 15 amino acids. Germline trimming cut 5 bases from V and 5 bases from J; bases unmatched to any gene: 9. This clonotype occurred a few times. The chain recombines TRBV5-1 with TRBJ2-1; 8 nucleotides agree with TRBD2. Sequences were obtained from blood, either unsorted or a sorted T cell fraction (not recorded which). The clonotype originates from a human donor who was either an allogeneic HSCT recipient or a stem cell or donor lymphocyte infusion donor (not recorded which). It is not recorded whose cells these are; they may come from a transplant donor. The CDR3 region is CASRASGSRNNEQFF. CDR3 bases: TGCGCCAGCAGGGCGAGCGGGAGTCGAAACAATGAGCAGTTCTTC.